Listed below are T cell receptor beta chains from one sample, sequenced in a study of T-cell reconstitution after alpha-beta-depleted transplantation in children. TCRdb re-analysed the PCR reads in MiXCR, keeping a single row per CDR3 protein. The sample lists 90,000 to 120,000 distinct CDR3 sequences; 5.5% to 6.5% were seen once. The sample was PBMCs, mostly from graft donor cells, taken 360 days after TCRalphabeta/CD19-depleted stem cell transplant. All receptors come from a male patient between 2 and 10 years old who had a stem cell transplant for acute lymphoblastic leukemia, so the T cells may come from the graft donor. CDR3s leave out the opening cysteine and the closing phenylalanine or tryptophan. Each record gives: V gene, CDR3 protein.

V gene: TRBV20-1; CDR3 protein: SATQGWEQY
V gene: TRBV10-2; CDR3 protein: ASTLARSTDTQY
V gene: TRBV2; CDR3 protein: ASSEAGTPQETQY
V gene: TRBV2; CDR3 protein: ASIQGGMNTEAF
V gene: TRBV6-5; CDR3 protein: ASSYSKVGEGRDTQY
V gene: TRBV7-9; CDR3 protein: ASSLAVLEQETQY
V gene: TRBV7-6; CDR3 protein: ASSSTGGLNSPLH
V gene: TRBV21-1; CDR3 protein: ASSKGVRGEDNEQF
V gene: TRBV20-1; CDR3 protein: SATSGTSSTDTQY
V gene: TRBV6-1; CDR3 protein: ASSVRDRERETEAF
V gene: TRBV11-2; CDR3 protein: ASSFPGREQY
V gene: TRBV11-2; CDR3 protein: ASSPLGAEETQY
V gene: TRBV5-1; CDR3 protein: ASSLHLAGGNTGELF
V gene: TRBV29-1; CDR3 protein: SVRGGKTEAF
V gene: TRBV12-3/TRBV12-4; CDR3 protein: ASSRLAGGTGELF
V gene: TRBV7-9; CDR3 protein: ASSFKGTEAF
V gene: TRBV25-1; CDR3 protein: ASRSGRSQETQY
V gene: TRBV24-1; CDR3 protein: ATGDRLNQPQH
V gene: TRBV6-2/TRBV6-3; CDR3 protein: ASRPRDRPRVTEAF
V gene: TRBV6-2/TRBV6-3; CDR3 protein: ASSQTGAMY
V gene: TRBV7-7; CDR3 protein: ASSSGLAEETQY
V gene: TRBV7-2; CDR3 protein: ASRLGGRNTEKLF
V gene: TRBV28; CDR3 protein: ASSLSPSSPHEQY
V gene: TRBV13; CDR3 protein: ASSLKRAGAADTQY
V gene: TRBV5-5; CDR3 protein: ASRKGGWTGELF
V gene: TRBV5-1; CDR3 protein: ASLGPTGELF
V gene: TRBV28; CDR3 protein: ASSSGPSSYEQY
V gene: TRBV5-6; CDR3 protein: ASSGGRRSYEQY
V gene: TRBV4-3; CDR3 protein: ASSPQTLRIRNANYGYT
V gene: TRBV6-1; CDR3 protein: ASSAPAGVHNEQF
V gene: TRBV6-2/TRBV6-3; CDR3 protein: ASSATDNEQF
V gene: TRBV11-1; CDR3 protein: ASGSGLAGKTQY
V gene: TRBV7-8; CDR3 protein: ASSPLDTDTQY
V gene: TRBV28; CDR3 protein: ASLGGGSYNEQF
V gene: TRBV24-1; CDR3 protein: ATSGSGRRADTQY
V gene: TRBV7-2; CDR3 protein: ASSLGWGPKYNEQF
V gene: TRBV28; CDR3 protein: ASSLGVSSGNTIY
V gene: TRBV20-1; CDR3 protein: SARDKRANTEAF
V gene: TRBV10-3; CDR3 protein: AILTAGRDTSGANVLT
V gene: TRBV7-9; CDR3 protein: ASSSGTGKRRTEAF